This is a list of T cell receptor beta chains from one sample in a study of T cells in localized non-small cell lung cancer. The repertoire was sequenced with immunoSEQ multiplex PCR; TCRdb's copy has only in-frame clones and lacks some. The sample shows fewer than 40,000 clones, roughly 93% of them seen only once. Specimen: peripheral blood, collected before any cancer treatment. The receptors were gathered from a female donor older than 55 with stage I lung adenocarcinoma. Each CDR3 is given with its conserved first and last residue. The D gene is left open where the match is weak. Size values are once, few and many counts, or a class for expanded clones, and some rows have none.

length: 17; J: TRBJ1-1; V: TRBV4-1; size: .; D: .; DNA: TGCGCCAGCAGCCAAGTAAATCTTGGCTTCCCTGAATCTGAAGCTTTCTTT; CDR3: CASSQVNLGFPESEAFF
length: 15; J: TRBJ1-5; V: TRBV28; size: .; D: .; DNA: TGTGCCAGCAGTTTTCCCCGAACCCTAAATCAGCCCCAGCATTTT; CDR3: CASSFPRTLNQPQHF
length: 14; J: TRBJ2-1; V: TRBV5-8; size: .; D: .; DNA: TGTGCCAGCAGCTTGAACAGGATAAACAATGAGCAGTTCTTC; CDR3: CASSLNRINNEQFF
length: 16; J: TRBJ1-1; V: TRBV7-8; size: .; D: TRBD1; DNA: TGTGCCAGCAGCAAAGGGGGGGGACAGCGGAACACTGAAGCTTTCTTT; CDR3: CASSKGGGQRNTEAFF
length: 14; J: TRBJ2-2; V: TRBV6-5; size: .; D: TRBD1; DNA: TGTGCCAGCAGACAGGGGTTTAACACCGGGGAGCTGTTTTTT; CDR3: CASRQGFNTGELFF
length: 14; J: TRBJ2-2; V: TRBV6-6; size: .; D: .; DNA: TGTGCCAGCAGTTACGATTTTAACACCGGGGAGCTGTTTTTT; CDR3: CASSYDFNTGELFF
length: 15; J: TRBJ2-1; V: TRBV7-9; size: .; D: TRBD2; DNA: TGTGCCAGCAGCCCCACAGCGGGAGGGCCGAATGAGCAGTTCTTC; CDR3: CASSPTAGGPNEQFF
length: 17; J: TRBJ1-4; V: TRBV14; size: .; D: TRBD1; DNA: TGTGCCAGCAGCCTTATTCCCGCCGGGACAGGGTTTGAAAAACTGTTTTTT; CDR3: CASSLIPAGTGFEKLFF
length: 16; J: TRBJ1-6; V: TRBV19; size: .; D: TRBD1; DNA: TGTGCCAGTAGCAACCTCGGACAGGGGGCAAATTCACCCCTCCACTTT; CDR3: CASSNLGQGANSPLHF
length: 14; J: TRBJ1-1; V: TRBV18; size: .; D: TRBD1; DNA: TGTGCCAGCTCACAAGTCCCAGGGGGCACTGAAGCTTTCTTT; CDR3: CASSQVPGGTEAFF
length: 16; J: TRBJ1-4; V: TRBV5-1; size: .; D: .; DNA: TGCGCCAGCAGCCGAGGGACAACGAATGAAAAAGGAAAACTGTTTTTT; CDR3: CASSRGTTNEKGKLFF
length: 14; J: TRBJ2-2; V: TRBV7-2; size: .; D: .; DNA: TGTGCCAGCAGCTTACTAGGGGGCACCGGGGAGCTGTTTTTT; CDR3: CASSLLGGTGELFF
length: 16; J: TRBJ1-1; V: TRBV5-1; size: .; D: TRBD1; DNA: TGCGCCAGCAGCTTGGAAACAGGGGGCCGGGGCACTGAAGCTTTCTTT; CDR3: CASSLETGGRGTEAFF
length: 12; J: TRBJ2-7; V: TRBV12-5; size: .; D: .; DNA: TGTGCTAGTGGTTTCAGCTCCTACGAGCAGTACTTC; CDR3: CASGFSSYEQYF
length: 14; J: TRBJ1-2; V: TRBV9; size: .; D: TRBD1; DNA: TGTGCCAGCACACCGGGACAGGGGTTTAATGGCTACACCTTC; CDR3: CASTPGQGFNGYTF
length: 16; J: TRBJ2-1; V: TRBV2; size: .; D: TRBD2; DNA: TGTGCCAGCAGCCCACTCATTAGCGGGGGCATCAATGAGCAGTTCTTC; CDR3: CASSPLISGGINEQFF
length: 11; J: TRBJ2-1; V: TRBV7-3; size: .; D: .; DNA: TGTGCCAGCAGCTTAAACAATGAGCAGTTCTTC; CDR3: CASSLNNEQFF
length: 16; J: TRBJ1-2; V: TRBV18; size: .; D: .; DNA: TGTGCCAGCTCACCACCGATCGTCGGCAGGGACTATGGCTACACCTTC; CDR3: CASSPPIVGRDYGYTF
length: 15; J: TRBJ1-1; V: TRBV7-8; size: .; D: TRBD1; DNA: TGTGCCAGCAGCTCTGAGACAGGGGGCAGCGCTGAAGCTTTCTTT; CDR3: CASSSETGGSAEAFF
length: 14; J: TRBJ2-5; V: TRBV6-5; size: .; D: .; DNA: TGTGCCAGCAGTTACAGCCTACGACAAGAGACCCAGTACTTC; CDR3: CASSYSLRQETQYF
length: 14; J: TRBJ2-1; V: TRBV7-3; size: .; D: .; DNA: TGTGCCAGCAGCTTAAACTTCCAGAACAATGAGCAGTTCTTC; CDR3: CASSLNFQNNEQFF
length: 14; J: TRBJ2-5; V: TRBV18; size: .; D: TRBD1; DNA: TGTGCCAGCTCAGCCTGGGACAGCCAAGAGACCCAGTACTTC; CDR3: CASSAWDSQETQYF
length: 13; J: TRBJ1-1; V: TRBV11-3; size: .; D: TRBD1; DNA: TGTGCCAGCGGGGGGACAGGGACTACTGAAGCTTTCTTT; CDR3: CASGGTGTTEAFF
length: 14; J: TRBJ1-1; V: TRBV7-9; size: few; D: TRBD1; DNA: TGTGCCAGCAGCCAGGGACAGGGGCCGAGGGAAGCTTTCTTT; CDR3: CASSQGQGPREAFF
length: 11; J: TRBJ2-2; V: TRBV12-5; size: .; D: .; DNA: TGTGCTTTCGCGAACACCGGGGAGCTGTTTTTT; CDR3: CAFANTGELFF
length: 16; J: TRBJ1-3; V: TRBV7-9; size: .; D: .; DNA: TGTGCCAGCAGCGTCATAACAGCGGCCCGGGGAAACACCATATATTTT; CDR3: CASSVITAARGNTIYF
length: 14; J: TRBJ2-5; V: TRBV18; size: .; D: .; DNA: TGTGCCAGCTCACCAACTAGTCGGGGAGAGACCCAGTACTTC; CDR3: CASSPTSRGETQYF
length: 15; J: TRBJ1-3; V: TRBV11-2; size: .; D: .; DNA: TGTGCCAGCAGCGTTAACAGGGCCTCCCGGAACACCATATATTTT; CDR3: CASSVNRASRNTIYF
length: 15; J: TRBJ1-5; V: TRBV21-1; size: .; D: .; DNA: TGTGCCAGCAGCAAAGAGGGACTTAGCAATCAGCCCCAGCATTTT; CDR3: CASSKEGLSNQPQHF
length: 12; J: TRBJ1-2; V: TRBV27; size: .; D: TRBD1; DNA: TGTGCCAGCAGGCGGACAGGGGATGGCTACACCTTC; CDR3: CASRRTGDGYTF
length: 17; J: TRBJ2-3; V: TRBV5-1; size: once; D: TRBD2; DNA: TGCGCCAGCAGCTTGGAGGCTAGCGGGGGGGCCACAGATACGCAGTATTTT; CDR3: CASSLEASGGATDTQYF
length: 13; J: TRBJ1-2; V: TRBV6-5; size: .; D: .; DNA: TGTGCCAGCAGACCTCAGGGGTCCTATGGCTACACCTTC; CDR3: CASRPQGSYGYTF
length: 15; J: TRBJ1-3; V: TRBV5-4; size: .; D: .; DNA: TGTGCCAGCAGCTCACAGGGACACTCTGGAAACACCATATATTTT; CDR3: CASSSQGHSGNTIYF
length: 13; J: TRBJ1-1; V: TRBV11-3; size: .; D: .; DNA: TGTGCCAGCAGCTTAGATACGGTGGCGGCAGCTTTCTTT; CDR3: CASSLDTVAAAFF
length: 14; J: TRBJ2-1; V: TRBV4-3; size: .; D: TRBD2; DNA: TGCGCCAGCAGCCAAGACCTACTAGCGACTGAGCAGTTCTTC; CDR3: CASSQDLLATEQFF
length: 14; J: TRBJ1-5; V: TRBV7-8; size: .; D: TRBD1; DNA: TGTGCCAGCAGCCCGGGACAGACAAATCAGCCCCAGCATTTT; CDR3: CASSPGQTNQPQHF
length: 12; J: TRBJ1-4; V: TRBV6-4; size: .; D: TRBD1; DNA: TGTGCCAACGGGACAGGGAATGAAAAACTGTTTTTT; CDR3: CANGTGNEKLFF
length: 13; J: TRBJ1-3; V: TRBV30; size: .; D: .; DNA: TGTGCCTGGAATAGCGGCTCTGGAAACACCATATATTTT; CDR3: CAWNSGSGNTIYF
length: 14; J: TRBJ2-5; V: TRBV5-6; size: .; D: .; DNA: TGTGCCAGCAGCTTGGTTGGGACTCATGGGACCCAGTACTTC; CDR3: CASSLVGTHGTQYF
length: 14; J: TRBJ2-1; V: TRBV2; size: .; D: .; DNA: TGTGCCAGCAGCCTACTGGAGGGGAACAATGAGCAGTTCTTC; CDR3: CASSLLEGNNEQFF
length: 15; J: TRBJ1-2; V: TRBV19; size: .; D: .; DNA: TGTGCCAGACAAGCAGGACAGACCCCGGTAGGTGGCTACACCTTC; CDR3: CARQAGQTPVGGYTF
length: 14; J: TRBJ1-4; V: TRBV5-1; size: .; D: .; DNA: TGCGCCAGCAGCTTGGAGGGGACTAATGAAAAACTGTTTTTT; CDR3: CASSLEGTNEKLFF
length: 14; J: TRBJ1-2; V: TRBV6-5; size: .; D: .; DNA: TGTGCCAGCTCGTCTGAGTACAAGTTCTATGGCTACACCTTC; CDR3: CASSSEYKFYGYTF
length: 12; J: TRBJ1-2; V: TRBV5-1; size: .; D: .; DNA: TGCGCCAGCAGTTTGGACATTTATGGCTACACCTTC; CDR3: CASSLDIYGYTF
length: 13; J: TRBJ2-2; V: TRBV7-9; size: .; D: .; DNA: TGTGCCAGCAGCATAACTCGGGACAGGGAGCTGTTTTTT; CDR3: CASSITRDRELFF
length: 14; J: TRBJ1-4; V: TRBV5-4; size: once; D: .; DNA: TGTGCCAGCAGCTTGGACCAGGGTAACGAAAAACTGTTTTTT; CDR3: CASSLDQGNEKLFF
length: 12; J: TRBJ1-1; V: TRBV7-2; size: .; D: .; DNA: TGTGCCAGCAGCTCCTGGGCCACTGAAGCTTTCTTT; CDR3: CASSSWATEAFF
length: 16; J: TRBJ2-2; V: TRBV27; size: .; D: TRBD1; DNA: TGTGCCAGCAGTCTTCTGGGACAGGGTAGTGAGGGGGAGCTGTTTTTT; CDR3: CASSLLGQGSEGELFF
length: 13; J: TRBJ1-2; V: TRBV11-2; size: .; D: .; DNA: TGTGCCAGCAGCCCGGGGGTGGTCTATGGCTACACCTTC; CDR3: CASSPGVVYGYTF
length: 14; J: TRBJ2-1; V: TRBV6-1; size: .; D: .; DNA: TGTGCCAGCAGTCCGGGATCGCCGCCCAATGAGCAGTTCTTC; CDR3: CASSPGSPPNEQFF
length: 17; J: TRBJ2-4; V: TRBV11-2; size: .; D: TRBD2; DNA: TGTGCCAGCAGACCGGGACTAGCGGCACTAGCCAAAAACATTCAGTACTTC; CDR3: CASRPGLAALAKNIQYF
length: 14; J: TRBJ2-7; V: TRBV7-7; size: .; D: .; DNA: TGTGCCAGCAGCCCCACAGGGACCTCCTACGAGCAGTACTTC; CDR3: CASSPTGTSYEQYF
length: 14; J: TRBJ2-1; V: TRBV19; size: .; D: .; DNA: TGTGCCAGTAGTATTTCCGGACCACGCAATGAGCAGTTCTTC; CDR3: CASSISGPRNEQFF
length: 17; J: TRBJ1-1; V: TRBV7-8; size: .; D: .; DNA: TGTGCCAGCAGCTCCCCCTGGTCGCTCGGTACTGTCACTGAAGCTTTCTTT; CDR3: CASSSPWSLGTVTEAFF
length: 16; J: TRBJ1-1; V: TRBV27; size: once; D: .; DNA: TGTGCCAGCAGTTTAAGGGCAGGTATTTTGAACACTGAAGCTTTCTTT; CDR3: CASSLRAGILNTEAFF
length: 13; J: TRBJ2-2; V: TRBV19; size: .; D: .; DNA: TGTGCCAGTAGTATAGTTGCCAGGGGGGAGCTGTTTTTT; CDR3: CASSIVARGELFF
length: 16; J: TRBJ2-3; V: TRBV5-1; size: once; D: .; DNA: TGCGCCAGTTATAGGCAGGGGACTTCTAGCACAGATACGCAGTATTTT; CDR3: CASYRQGTSSTDTQYF